Shown below are 19 T cell receptor beta chains from a single sample sequenced in a study of blood T cells in healthy people across ages. Using a J-beta primer mix together with a sample-barcoded 5' primer, a second PCR was run for roughly 6 to 12 cycles. TCRdb re-analysed the 5' RACE reads in MiXCR, keeping a single row per CDR3 protein. The data show hundreds of thousands of distinct CDR3 sequences, around half seen once. Material for sequencing was blood. Receptors were obtained from a woman aged 55-70 years in good health.

The chain couples TRBV29-1 to TRBJ2-1, with 13 bases that match TRBD2. Germline-derived CDR1 and CDR2 are SQVTM and ANQGSEA. CDR3 length: 14 residues. V gave up 8 bases and J gave up 7 bases; unmatched junction bases: 8. The CDR3 here is CSTPGTSGTNEQFF. Here the CDR3 DNA reads TGCAGCACCCCAGGGACTAGCGGGACTAATGAGCAGTTCTTC.

In its sample, this clonotype was seen a few times. This sequence joins TRBV29-1 and TRBJ2-4; TRBD1 might be the D (6 bases). The better agreement between TRBJ2-7 and the DNA end casts doubt on the J call. Germline lookup yields CDR1 SQVTM and CDR2 ANQGSEA. The CDR3 sequence is 12 residues long. CDR3 sequence reads: CSVVAQGNEQYF. For the CDR3, the DNA is TGCAGCGTTGTCGCACAGGGTAACGAGCAGTACTTC.

Concerning this clonotype: One end of the junction does not line up with germline, which may come from a read error. The DNA of the CDR3 is TGTGCCAGCAGCTTTCAGGACTTCAATCAGCCCCGGCATTTT. It encodes CASSFQDFNQPRHF. The J gene is TRBJ1-5, the V gene TRBV12-3 or TRBV12-4; D ambiguous. The CDR3 consists of 14 residues.

This chain uses TRBV15 with TRBJ1-2; 8 bases are shared with TRBD1. Germline V CDR1 and CDR2: LNHNV, YYDKDF (reference sequence). The ends lost 5 bases at V and 6 bases at J; junction bases unmatched: 11. The CDR3 covers 15 residues. The CDR3 DNA sequence: TGTGCCACCAGCCCTACCTTGGACAGGGTTAATGGCTACACCTTC. This gives the protein CATSPTLDRVNGYTF.

This chain connects TRBV5-1 to TRBJ2-5; 7 nucleotides align to TRBD1. Near its end, the DNA agrees better with TRBJ2-7, so the J call may be wrong. Germline CDR1 reads SGHRS; CDR2 reads YFSETQ. The CDR3 has 14 amino acids. The CDR3 region has the DNA TGCGCCAGCAGCGTAGTTGGGACAGAGGACGAGCAGTACTTC. This gives the protein CASSVVGTEDEQYF.

As concerns this clonotype: This sequence may be a read error, since a much larger clone differs from it by one base. The gene calls are TRBV4-2 and TRBJ1-4; D is undetermined. CDR1 and CDR2 (germline): LGHNA, YNFKEQ. The CDR3 spans 16 residues. The CDR3 sequence is CASSINSRATNERLFF. Written as DNA, the CDR3 is TGTGCCAGCAGCATTAATAGTCGGGCTACGAATGAAAGACTGTTTTTT.

The V call is TRBV4-3, the J call TRBJ2-2; possible D gene TRBD1, 5 bases. The CDR3 is 14 amino acids. The V gene lost 3 bases and the J gene lost 5 bases, with 10 bases spanning the gap. The germline gives CDR1 LGHNA, CDR2 YSLEER. The CDR3 spells CASSQGPLTGELFF. Written as DNA, the CDR3 is TGCGCCAGCAGCCAGGGGCCGTTAACCGGGGAGCTGTTTTTT.

This chain joins TRBV20-1 and TRBJ2-5; D perhaps matches TRBD2 (6 bases). Matching the DNA end better, TRBJ2-7 makes the J call doubtful. CDR1 DFQATT and CDR2 SNEGSKA come from the germline V gene (reference sequence). This CDR3 comprises 14 residues. For the CDR3, the DNA is TGCAGTGCTAACGGATCCCCGACTAGTGACGAGCAGTACTTC. It codes for CSANGSPTSDEQYF.

The chain couples TRBV28 to TRBJ2-1; D gene ambiguous. V was clipped by 7 bases and J by 0 bases, with 16 bases between them. Germline CDR1 is MDHEN and CDR2 is SYDVKM. The CDR3 is 16 residues long. In DNA, the CDR3 is TGTGCCAGCAAGGGTCTCGCGGAGAGCTCCTACAATGAGCAGTTCTTC. Protein product: CASKGLAESSYNEQFF.

On this clonotype: Being one base from a much bigger clone, this may be a read error. The chain has TRBV4-3 and TRBJ2-1; no clear D. The CDR3 sequence is 13 residues long. CDR1 and CDR2 from the germline V gene are LGHNA and YSLEER. The CDR3 protein is CASNQVGLDEQFF. In DNA, the CDR3 is TGCGCCAGCAACCAAGTGGGGTTGGACGAGCAGTTCTTC.

A note on this clonotype: A much larger clone is a single base away; this may be a read error. The CDR3 DNA reads as TGTGCCAGCAGCCAAATACAGGGACAAAGTTCACCCCCCCACTTT. Encoded protein: CASSQIQGQSSPPHF. The chain employs TRBV14 and TRBJ1-6; a weak D match, TRBD1 (6 bases). CDR3 length: 15 residues. The V gene's germline CDR1 is SGHDN and CDR2 FVKESK.

This chain connects TRBV6-5 to TRBJ2-7; 11 bases agree with TRBD2. The CDR3 consists of 15 residues. Germline V gives CDR1 MNHEY, CDR2 SVGAGI. The trim removed 6 bases at V and 5 bases at J, leaving 9 bases unmatched. The CDR3 DNA is TGTGCCAGCAGGCCTCCCCTAGCGGGAGGTCACGAGCAGTACTTC. It codes for CASRPPLAGGHEQYF.

In its sample, this clonotype was seen a few times. The rearrangement uses TRBV9 and TRBJ2-7; tentatively, D is TRBD1 (6 bases). V lost 3 bases and J lost 2, with 15 bases in between. CDR3 length: 15 residues. The germline CDR1 and CDR2 sequences are SGDLS and YYNGEE. The CDR3 DNA reads TGTGCCAGCAGCGGAGGGACAAACCCAACCTACGAGCAGTACTTC. Its protein product is CASSGGTNPTYEQYF.

J is TRBJ1-2 and V is TRBV20-1, with D tentatively TRBD1 (5 bases). Germline loops: CDR1 DFQATT, CDR2 SNEGSKA (reference sequence). This CDR3 spans 15 amino acids. The V end was cut by 4 bases, the J end by 3 bases, with 18 bases between. Written as DNA, the CDR3 is TGCAGTGCTACCACGGGACCGGTGCCCTACTATGGCTACACCTTC. Encoded protein: CSATTGPVPYYGYTF.

The V and J genes are TRBV7-3 and TRBJ2-4, with D maybe TRBD2 (5 bases). Matching the DNA end better, TRBJ2-5 makes the J call doubtful. The length of the CDR3 is 13 residues. CDR1 SGHTA and CDR2 FQGTGA come from the germline V gene. The CDR3 reads CASSLRGFETQYF. The CDR3 DNA reads as TGTGCCAGCAGCTTACGGGGATTTGAGACCCAGTACTTC.

The gene calls are TRBV7-9 and TRBJ1-4; D not certain. Germline V lookup: CDR1 SEHNR, CDR2 FQNEAQ (reference sequence). V lost 8 bases, J lost 0 bases, and 7 bases lay in between. This CDR3 has 13 residues. CDR3 amino acids: CASEVATNEKLFF. The CDR3 bases are TGTGCCAGCGAGGTTGCAACTAATGAAAAACTGTTTTTT.

This rearrangement joins TRBV9 to TRBJ2-3, with 15 bases fitting TRBD2. Looked up from germline, CDR1 is SGDLS and CDR2 is YYNGEE. Trimming cost V 3 bases and J 6 bases; bases outside gene matches: 5. This CDR3 is 16 amino acids long. This CDR3 is CASSAGTSGRRDTQYF. CDR3 coding DNA: TGTGCCAGCAGCGCTGGGACTAGCGGGAGGCGGGATACGCAGTATTTT. Full variable domain (missing parts from reference TRBV9 and TRBJ2-3): DSGVTQTPKHLITATGQRVTLRCSPRSGDLSVYWYQQSLDQGLQFLIQYYNGEERAKGNILERFSAQQFPDLHSELNLSSLELGDSALYFCASSAGTSGRRDTQYFGPGTRLTVL.

This clonotype was picked up a small number of times. The chain's CDR3 is CASSLADITETQYF. The CDR3, as DNA: TGTGCCAGCAGCTTAGCAGACATTACGGAGACCCAGTACTTC. This chain links TRBV7-2 with TRBJ2-5; no reliable D call. From germline, CDR1 is SGHTA and CDR2 FQGNSA. Trimming took off 0 bases at V and 5 bases at J, with 10 bases between the two ends. The CDR3 is made up of 14 amino acids.

The chain carries TRBV6-2 or TRBV6-3 and TRBJ1-1, with 7 positions matching TRBD1. The CDR3 has 13 residues. J gave up 2 bases and V 7 bases, and 4 bases lay outside the gene matches. Germline V gives CDR1 MNHEY, CDR2 SVGEGT. The CDR3 loop is CASNDRENTEAFF. The CDR3 DNA sequence: TGTGCCAGCAACGACAGGGAAAACACTGAAGCTTTCTTT.